Following are 30 T cell receptor beta chains from one sample sequenced in a study of radiation and T cells in renal cell carcinoma. Only in-frame clones appear in the TCRdb table, and some are missing; sequencing was by immunoSEQ multiplex PCR. The table shows about 150,000 clones, with approximately 86% occurring only once. Time point defined: blood 4 weeks post-SBRT, at nephrectomy. Described treatment: 15 Gy SBRT to primary tumor, nephrectomy 4 weeks later. The sample was blood, taken from a patient whose treatment included radiotherapy and nephrectomy. These receptors were taken from a woman aged 45-60 years with renal cell carcinoma.

The rearrangement uses TRBV2 and TRBJ2-7; unclear D gene. Per the germline V gene, CDR1 is SNHLY and CDR2 is FYNNEI. The CDR3 is 11 residues long. V was pared by 6 bases and J by 4 bases, with 7 bases between. CDR3 sequence (DNA): TGTGCCAGCAGCGTTGGTTACGAGCAGTACTTC. This codes for CASSVGYEQYF.

This clone appeared a single time. The CDR3 DNA sequence: TGTGCCAGCAGCCAGACGGGGGACTCTGGGGCCAACGTCCTGACTTTC. It specifies CASSQTGDSGANVLTF. V usage is TRBV7-9 and J usage is TRBJ2-6; D is perhaps TRBD2 (6 bases). CDR3 length: 16 residues. V was trimmed by 5 bases and J by 0 bases, leaving 11 bases between them. CDR1 and CDR2 from the germline V gene are SEHNR and FQNEAQ (reference sequence).

This clone occurred many times. The rearrangement links TRBV2 to TRBJ2-5; 7 bases agree with TRBD1. The CDR3 runs 13 residues. CDR1 and CDR2 (germline): SNHLY, FYNNEI. Unmatched junction bases numbered 3, after V lost 5 bases and J lost 3 bases. CDR3 coding DNA: TGTGCCAGCAGTAAAACAGGGGAAGAGACCCAGTACTTC. It is translated as CASSKTGEETQYF. Supplemented by reference TRBV2 and TRBJ2-5, the full variable domain reads EPEVTQTPSHQVTQMGQEVILRCVPISNHLYFYWYRQILGQKVEFLVSFYNNEISEKSEIFDDQFSVERPDGSNFTLKIRSTKLEDSAMYFCASSKTGEETQYFGPGTRLLVL.

The V gene is TRBV19, the J gene TRBJ1-4; 7 bases map to TRBD1. V gave up 5 bases and J gave up 14 bases; unmatched junction bases: 8. The CDR3 spans 12 residues. Germline CDR1 is LNHDA and CDR2 is SQIVND (reference sequence). The CDR3 loop reads CASSPGQSRLFF. DNA of the CDR3: TGTGCCAGTAGTCCGGGACAGTCAAGGCTGTTTTTT. Full variable domain (outside the CDR3, taken from reference TRBV19 and TRBJ1-4): DGGITQSPKYLFRKEGQNVTLSCEQNLNHDAMYWYRQDPGQGLRLIYYSQIVNDFQKGDIAEGYSVSREKKESFPLTVTSAQKNPTAFYLCASSPGQSRLFFGSGTQLSVL.

This chain connects TRBV7-2 to TRBJ1-1; D unresolved. V was pared by 2 bases and J by 0 bases, with 4 bases between. Germline CDR1 is SGHTA and CDR2 is FQGNSA. The CDR3 totals 13 residues. In DNA form, the CDR3 reads TGTGCCAGCAGCTTAATCATGAACACTGAAGCTTTCTTT. It is translated as CASSLIMNTEAFF. Variable domain in full (rest from reference TRBV7-2 and TRBJ1-1): GAGVSQSPSNKVTEKGKDVELRCDPISGHTALYWYRQSLGQGLEFLIYFQGNSAPDKSGLPSDRFSAERTGGSVSTLTIQRTQQEDSAVYLCASSLIMNTEAFFGQGTRLTVV.

The chain carries TRBV28 and TRBJ2-5; 9 nucleotides line up with TRBD2. CDR1 and CDR2 (germline): MDHEN, SYDVKM. CDR3 length: 16 amino acids. V lost 4 bases, J lost 4 bases, and 10 bases stayed unmatched. Here the CDR3 DNA reads TGTGCCAGCAGTTCCCAGGGGCGGGGGGGCCGAGAGACCCAGTACTTC. This encodes CASSSQGRGGRETQYF.

CDR3 region: CASSKVNTEAFF. CDR3 in DNA: TGTGCCAGCAGCAAGGTTAACACTGAAGCTTTCTTT. The chain combines TRBV7-3 with TRBJ1-1; D is ambiguous. Germline assignment: CDR1 SGHTA and CDR2 FQGTGA. This CDR3 contains 12 residues. V lost 5 bases to trimming and J lost 2 bases, with 6 bases between them.

This sequence joins TRBV5-1 and TRBJ2-5, with D possibly TRBD1 on 6 matching bases. Germline V lookup: CDR1 SGHRS, CDR2 YFSETQ. Trimming removed 0 bases at V and 3 bases at J, with 12 bases between. This CDR3 contains 15 residues. The CDR3 spells CASSLGVRGKETQYF. The CDR3 region has the DNA TGCGCCAGCAGCTTGGGGGTAAGGGGGAAAGAGACCCAGTACTTC.

The chain employs TRBV18 and TRBJ2-7, with D perhaps matching TRBD2 (5 bases). Germline-derived CDR1 and CDR2 are KGHSH and LQKENI. The CDR3 loop spans 13 amino acids. V was shortened by 3 bases and J by 5 bases, with 11 bases between the two germline ends. As DNA, the CDR3 is TGTGCCAGCTCACCCGGGATCACGGACGAGCAGTACTTC. Translating gives CASSPGITDEQYF. The entire variable domain, with the rest obtained from reference TRBV18 and TRBJ2-7, is as follows: NAGVMQNPRHLVRRRGQEARLRCSPMKGHSHVYWYRQLPEEGLKFMVYLQKENIIDESGMPKERFSAEFPKEGPSILRIQQVVRGDSAAYFCASSPGITDEQYFGPGTRLTVT.

The rearrangement uses TRBV5-1 and TRBJ1-2; no clear D. Trimming removed 3 bases at V and 0 bases at J, with 12 bases between. Germline assignment: CDR1 SGHRS and CDR2 YFSETQ. The CDR3 extends over 15 amino acids. This CDR3 reads CASSSGFQANYGYTF. CDR3 sequence (DNA): TGCGCCAGCAGCTCTGGGTTTCAAGCTAACTATGGCTACACCTTC.

The gene calls are TRBV19 and TRBJ2-1; 9 bases agree with TRBD1. The CDR3 loop spans 12 amino acids. Germline CDR1 and CDR2: LNHDA and SQIVND (reference sequence). After removal of 7 bases from V and 12 bases from J, the junction contained 7 bases not matched to a gene. The CDR3 DNA follows: TGTGCCAGTAACCTAAAGGGACAGGGGCAGTTCTTC. It encodes CASNLKGQGQFF.

The chain carries TRBV18 and TRBJ2-5, with unresolved D. V lost 0 bases and J lost 0, with 2 bases in between. Germline V gives CDR1 KGHSH, CDR2 LQKENI. This CDR3 has 13 amino acids. CDR3 bases: TGTGCCAGCTCACCACCTAACCAAGAGACCCAGTACTTC. Residues: CASSPPNQETQYF.

In nucleotides, the CDR3 is TGTGCCAGCAGCCAAGAATGGACAGGGGGCATCGAGCAGTACTTC. Protein: CASSQEWTGGIEQYF. The V gene is TRBV4-2, the J gene TRBJ2-7; 11 bases agree with TRBD1. CDR1 is LGHNA, CDR2 YNFKEQ, per germline. The CDR3 loop spans 15 amino acids. J was trimmed by 6 bases and V by 0 bases; bases with no gene match: 4.

The rearrangement links TRBV7-9 to TRBJ2-5; no reliable D call. From germline, CDR1 is SEHNR and CDR2 FQNEAQ (reference sequence). V shed 1 base and J shed 4 bases, with 7 bases lying between them. The CDR3 runs to 13 residues. The CDR3 DNA sequence: TGTGCCAGCAGCTTAGAGTGGGGAGAGACCCAGTACTTC. Translating gives CASSLEWGETQYF.

The J gene is TRBJ1-1, the V gene TRBV19, with no clear D. Germline assignment: CDR1 LNHDA and CDR2 SQIVND (reference sequence). V dropped 5 bases and J dropped 1 base, with 8 bases sitting between them. This CDR3 is 13 amino acids long. CDR3 nucleotide sequence: TGTGCCAGTAGTCAATACCAGAACACTGAAGCTTTCTTT. Protein product: CASSQYQNTEAFF. The full variable domain, with the rest looked up from reference TRBV19 and TRBJ1-1, is DGGITQSPKYLFRKEGQNVTLSCEQNLNHDAMYWYRQDPGQGLRLIYYSQIVNDFQKGDIAEGYSVSREKKESFPLTVTSAQKNPTAFYLCASSQYQNTEAFFGQGTRLTVV.

V and J are TRBV2 and TRBJ2-7; 14 bases are a match to TRBD2. V trimming: 6 bases; J trimming: 7 bases; junction bases outside the gene matches: 2. The CDR3 has 13 amino acids. Germline lookup yields CDR1 SNHLY and CDR2 FYNNEI. The CDR3 DNA reads TGTGCCAGCAGCTGGACTAGCGGGGGGGAGCAGTACTTC. It specifies CASSWTSGGEQYF. The full variable domain, in which reference TRBV2 and TRBJ2-7 provide the parts outside the CDR3, is EPEVTQTPSHQVTQMGQEVILRCVPISNHLYFYWYRQILGQKVEFLVSFYNNEISEKSEIFDDQFSVERPDGSNFTLKIRSTKLEDSAMYFCASSWTSGGEQYFGPGTRLTVT.

The chain combines TRBV19 with TRBJ1-6; perhaps TRBD1 as D (5 bases). V gave up 4 bases and J gave up 4 bases, with 11 bases separating them. Germline-derived CDR1 and CDR2 are LNHDA and SQIVND (reference sequence). The CDR3 covers 15 residues. CDR3 in DNA: TGTGCCAGTAGTACCATCGGGGCATATAATTCACCCCTCCACTTT. Protein: CASSTIGAYNSPLHF.

The rearrangement uses TRBV10-1 and TRBJ2-7; 7 positions agree with TRBD2. The J segment lost 4 bases and the V segment lost 0 bases, leaving 9 bases of the junction unmatched. The CDR3 runs 16 residues. Germline values: CDR1 WNHNN, CDR2 SYGVQD (reference sequence). The CDR3 DNA sequence: TGCGCCAGCAGTGAGTCTCTCGGGGGGTCTAAGTACGAGCAGTACTTC. Translation gives CASSESLGGSKYEQYF.

The chain carries TRBV5-1 and TRBJ2-7; weak D call: TRBD1 (5 bases). V lost 5 bases and J lost 1, with 10 bases in between. Germline assignment: CDR1 SGHRS and CDR2 YFSETQ. This CDR3 comprises 13 residues. CDR3 loop: CASSGASSYEQYF. The CDR3 nucleotides are TGCGCCAGCAGTGGGGCCTCATCCTACGAGCAGTACTTC.

The chain combines TRBV19 with TRBJ1-2; 7 nucleotides match TRBD1. Germline assignment: CDR1 LNHDA and CDR2 SQIVND (reference sequence). Trimming took 4 bases from V and 8 from J; bases not matched to a gene: 10. This CDR3 has 14 residues. The CDR3 DNA follows: TGTGCCAGTAGTACCTCGGACAGGATTGGCGGCTACACCTTC. As protein: CASSTSDRIGGYTF.

The V gene is TRBV7-2, the J gene TRBJ2-3; no clear D gene. The CDR3 has 12 amino acids. The germline gives CDR1 SGHTA, CDR2 FQGNSA. V was clipped by 5 bases and J by 6 bases, with 9 bases between them. The CDR3 bases are TGTGCCAGCAGCCACGGTCGGGATACGCAGTATTTT. Residues: CASSHGRDTQYF.

The CDR3 sequence is CASSPGQEYGYTF. CDR3 coding DNA: TGTGCCAGCAGCCCCGGACAGGAGTATGGCTACACCTTC. The V call is TRBV11-1, the J call TRBJ1-2, with 7 bases lining up with TRBD1. This CDR3 spans 13 amino acids. Trimming at V came to 5 bases and at J to 5 bases, leaving 5 bases not matched to a gene. The germline CDR1 and CDR2 sequences are SGHAT and FQDESV (reference sequence).

This chain links TRBV19 with TRBJ1-2, with 10 bases identical to TRBD1. V lost 5 bases to trimming and J lost 0 bases; unmatched junction nucleotides: 12. CDR1 is LNHDA and CDR2 is SQIVND in the germline V gene (reference sequence). The CDR3 covers 18 residues. DNA of the CDR3: TGTGCCAGTAGTTCGCCGGACAGGGGGATCCTAGCTAACTATGGCTACACCTTC. Residues: CASSSPDRGILANYGYTF.

This clone occurred a few times. The chain has TRBV5-1 and TRBJ2-7; 11 bases match TRBD1. The CDR3 loop spans 15 amino acids. V lost 3 bases to trimming and J lost 5 bases; unmatched junction nucleotides: 7. CDR1 is SGHRS and CDR2 is YFSETQ in the germline V gene. CDR3 nucleotide sequence: TGCGCCAGCAGCTCCAGGACAGGGGGCCATAACGAGCAGTACTTC. Translation gives CASSSRTGGHNEQYF.

This sequence joins TRBV28 and TRBJ2-3, with D maybe TRBD2 (6 bases). V shed 0 bases and J shed 0 bases, with 10 bases lying between them. The CDR3 is 16 amino acids. CDR1 and CDR2 (germline): MDHEN, SYDVKM. The DNA of the CDR3 is TGTGCCAGCAGTTTATGGGAGGGGATGAGCACAGATACGCAGTATTTT. Its protein product is CASSLWEGMSTDTQYF. The whole variable domain, filled in from reference TRBV28 and TRBJ2-3, reads DVKVTQSSRYLVKRTGEKVFLECVQDMDHENMFWYRQDPGLGLRLIYFSYDVKMKEKGDIPEGYSVSREKKERFSLILESASTNQTSMYLCASSLWEGMSTDTQYFGPGTRLTVL.

The CDR3 is CASSYSPGKNEQFF. CDR3 DNA sequence: TGTGCCAGCAGCTACAGCCCTGGCAAAAATGAGCAGTTCTTC. This chain connects TRBV7-3 to TRBJ2-1; D is unresolved. Per the germline V gene, CDR1 is SGHTA and CDR2 is FQGTGA. With 4 bases removed from V and 7 bases from J, the gap between germline ends came to 14 bases. The CDR3 spans 14 residues.

The gene calls are TRBV19 and TRBJ1-1; D is undetermined. V was shortened by 4 bases and J by 0 bases, with 9 bases between the two germline ends. Germline CDR1 and CDR2: LNHDA and SQIVND (reference sequence). The CDR3 contains 14 residues. In DNA form, the CDR3 reads TGTGCCAGTAGTAAGGTGCCGATGAACACTGAAGCTTTCTTT. It encodes CASSKVPMNTEAFF.

The chain employs TRBV2 and TRBJ2-2; D is unclear. The V end was cut by 5 bases, the J end by 7 bases, with 5 bases between. CDR1 and CDR2 from the germline V gene are SNHLY and FYNNEI. The CDR3 extends over 11 amino acids. For the CDR3, the DNA is TGTGCCAGCAGTCCCGGCGGGGAGCTGTTTTTT. Translation gives CASSPGGELFF. Full variable domain (remainder filled in from reference TRBV2 and TRBJ2-2): EPEVTQTPSHQVTQMGQEVILRCVPISNHLYFYWYRQILGQKVEFLVSFYNNEISEKSEIFDDQFSVERPDGSNFTLKIRSTKLEDSAMYFCASSPGGELFFGEGSRLTVL.

The rearrangement links TRBV7-9 to TRBJ1-1; a weak D match, TRBD1 (5 bases). The V end lost 3 bases, the J end lost 3 bases, and 8 bases lay between the germline ends. Germline CDR1 and CDR2: SEHNR and FQNEAQ (reference sequence). This CDR3 is 13 amino acids long. DNA for the CDR3: TGTGCCAGCAGCTTTGAGACAGACACTGAAGCTTTCTTT. Residues: CASSFETDTEAFF. The variable domain in full, with the rest retrieved from reference TRBV7-9 and TRBJ1-1, is DTGVSQNPRHKITKRGQNVTFRCDPISEHNRLYWYRQTLGQGPEFLTYFQNEAQLEKSRLLSDRFSAERPKGSFSTLEIQRTEQGDSAMYLCASSFETDTEAFFGQGTRLTVV.

The CDR3 sequence: CASSSDRGPEPQHF. CDR3 in DNA: TGTGCCAGCAGTTCGGACAGGGGTCCGGAGCCCCAGCATTTT. The rearrangement links TRBV28 to TRBJ1-5, with 9 bases that match TRBD1. The CDR3 is made up of 14 amino acids. Germline values: CDR1 MDHEN, CDR2 SYDVKM. V lost 4 bases and J lost 8; bases outside the gene matches: 6.